These 16 T cell receptor beta chains share one sample of origin, sequenced in a study of T cells of healthy individuals. Using its own MiXCR run on the 5' RACE reads, TCRdb lists one record per CDR3 protein. The sample consists of under 70,000 distinct CDR3 sequences, over 12% of them appearing once. Receptor source: a human donor in good health.

The rearrangement uses TRBV20-1 and TRBJ1-1, with 9 bases matching TRBD1. The junction had 2 bases not matched to a gene; V was cut back by 6 bases and J by 6 bases. The CDR3 loop spans 11 amino acids. Germline lookup yields CDR1 DFQATT and CDR2 SNEGSKA (reference sequence). CDR3: CSAGQGSEAFF. The CDR3 DNA reads as TGCAGTGCGGGACAGGGCTCTGAAGCTTTCTTT.

The rearrangement joins TRBV5-6 to TRBJ2-3; D might be TRBD1 (6 bases). Between the trimmed V and J ends, which lost 5 bases and 0 bases, there was a span of 16 bases. The germline V gene encodes CDR1 SGHDT and CDR2 YYEEEE. The length of the CDR3 is 16 residues. CDR3 sequence (DNA): TGTGCCAGCAGACCGCCCGGGACAACTAGCACAGATACGCAGTATTTT. Its translation is CASRPPGTTSTDTQYF.

This clonotype was observed at least ten times. This chain joins TRBV5-1 and TRBJ2-2, with TRBD2 identical over 11 bases. After removal of 2 bases from V and 5 bases from J, the junction contained 5 bases not matched to a gene. CDR3 length: 16 amino acids. CDR1 is SGHRS, CDR2 YFSETQ, per germline. The CDR3 here is CASSLRTSGYTGELFF. The CDR3 coding sequence is TGCGCCAGCAGCTTAAGGACTAGCGGGTATACCGGGGAGCTGTTTTTT.

CDR3 sequence reads: CASSLNPGAEETQYF. The DNA of the CDR3 is TGCGCCAGCAGCTTGAACCCGGGAGCAGAGGAGACCCAGTACTTC. The chain couples TRBV5-1 to TRBJ2-5; a weak D match, TRBD2 (6 bases). The V end was cut by 1 base, the J end by 5 bases, with 15 bases between. This CDR3 has 15 amino acids. The germline gives CDR1 SGHRS, CDR2 YFSETQ.

This clonotype was observed many times. V usage is TRBV4-2 and J usage is TRBJ2-7, with 7 nucleotides matching TRBD2. The ends lost 1 base at V and 3 bases at J; junction bases unmatched: 3. This CDR3 is 14 amino acids long. CDR1 and CDR2 (germline): LGHNA, YNFKEQ. The CDR3 sequence: CASSQAGGSYEQYF. The CDR3 nucleotides read TGTGCCAGCAGCCAAGCCGGGGGGAGCTACGAGCAGTACTTC.

The chain recombines TRBV5-1 with TRBJ2-7; no clear D. Germline CDR1 and CDR2: SGHRS and YFSETQ. Trimming removed 3 bases at V and 2 bases at J, with 12 bases between. The CDR3 consists of 14 residues. CDR3 protein: CASSSTRLAYEQYF. The CDR3 DNA follows: TGCGCCAGCAGCTCCACCCGTCTTGCCTACGAGCAGTACTTC. Filled out from reference TRBV5-1 and TRBJ2-7, the complete variable domain reads KAGVTQTPRYLIKTRGQQVTLSCSPISGHRSVSWYQQTPGQGLQFLFEYFSETQRNKGNFPGRFSGRQFSNSRSEMNVSTLELGDSALYLCASSSTRLAYEQYFGPGTRLTVT.

The table lists this clonotype with a few counts. This CDR3 is CASREVYGYTF. In nucleotides, the CDR3 is TGTGCCTCCAGGGAGGTCTATGGCTACACCTTC. The chain joins TRBV6-6 to TRBJ1-2, with D maybe TRBD1 (5 bases). This CDR3 is built from 11 residues. CDR1 MNHNY and CDR2 SVGAGI come from the germline V gene (reference sequence). Trimming took 11 bases from V and 4 from J, leaving 11 bases between them.

Many counts were recorded for this clonotype. The chain is built from TRBV3-1 and TRBJ2-1; D is undetermined. Germline V gene lookup returns CDR1 LGHDT and CDR2 YNNKEL (reference sequence). Trimming took off 4 bases at V and 7 bases at J, with 5 bases between the two ends. This CDR3 has 11 amino acids. Here the CDR3 reads CASSLFNEQFF. DNA of the CDR3: TGTGCCAGCAGCCTCTTTAATGAGCAGTTCTTC.

This clonotype showed up just a few times. The chain is built from TRBV2 and TRBJ2-7, with D tentatively TRBD1 (6 bases). CDR3 length equals 13 residues. Germline lookup yields CDR1 SNHLY and CDR2 FYNNEI. Trimming stripped 6 bases from V and 1 base from J, with 10 bases between. CDR3 in DNA: TGTGCCAGCAGGGACAGACGTTCCTACGAGCAGTACTTC. It yields the protein CASRDRRSYEQYF.

This clonotype was seen repeatedly, ten times or more. A junction boundary mismatches the germline segment, possibly from a read error. This rearrangement joins TRBV12-5 to TRBJ2-4; D is unclear. This CDR3 has 11 residues. Per germline, CDR1 LGHNT and CDR2 FRNRAP. DNA for the CDR3: TGTGCTAGTGGTTTGGACACGGTTTTGAACTTC. The encoded protein is CASGLDTVLNF.

This clonotype has at least ten counts. This chain connects TRBV5-1 to TRBJ2-7; perhaps TRBD2 as D (6 bases). CDR3 length: 13 amino acids. The V gene lost 0 bases and the J gene lost 6 bases, with 10 bases spanning the gap. The germline gives CDR1 SGHRS, CDR2 YFSETQ. CDR3 bases: TGCGCCAGCAGCTTGGGAGGGACTCCCGAGCAGTACTTC. Protein: CASSLGGTPEQYF.

This clonotype was counted only a few times. This chain joins TRBV7-2 and TRBJ2-7, with a tentative D call TRBD2 (6 bases). From germline, CDR1 is SGHTA and CDR2 FQGNSA. This CDR3 spans 16 amino acids. Trimming shortened V by 4 bases and J by 0 bases, and 16 bases separated the two germline ends. The CDR3, as DNA: TGTGCCAGCAGCTCCAAGGGCGGGGTAAGCTCCTACGAGCAGTACTTC. It is translated as CASSSKGGVSSYEQYF.

This chain uses TRBV7-2 with TRBJ2-1; 11 bases are a match to TRBD2. The CDR3 sequence is 15 residues long. Per the germline V gene, CDR1 is SGHTA and CDR2 is FQGNSA. Trimming removed 7 bases from V and 1 base from J; junction bases left unmatched: 3. The CDR3 loop is CASTRLAGSYNEQFF. The DNA for the CDR3 is TGTGCCAGCACTCGACTAGCGGGATCCTACAATGAGCAGTTCTTC.

This clonotype turned up a few times. The chain uses TRBV7-2 and TRBJ1-5, with D uncertain. Between the trimmed V and J ends, which lost 1 base and 0 bases, there was a span of 10 bases. The CDR3 consists of 16 residues. The germline V gene encodes CDR1 SGHTA and CDR2 FQGNSA. DNA of the CDR3: TGTGCCAGCAGCTTAGGCCCGGTTTATAGCAATCAGCCCCAGCATTTT. The encoded protein is CASSLGPVYSNQPQHF.

This clonotype was observed a handful of times. The chain's CDR3 is CASSDRSGVYGYTF. For the CDR3, the DNA is TGTGCCAGCAGTGACAGGTCCGGTGTCTATGGCTACACCTTC. J is TRBJ1-2 and V is TRBV2; D ambiguous. V was cut by 3 bases and J by 4 bases, with 12 bases left in between. Germline CDR1 is SNHLY and CDR2 is FYNNEI. CDR3 length: 14 amino acids.

This clonotype was counted between two and nine times. The gene calls are TRBV7-3 and TRBJ1-6; 9 nucleotides line up with TRBD1. This CDR3 comprises 15 residues. Germline CDR1 and CDR2: SGHTA and FQGTGA. The trim removed 4 bases at V and 7 bases at J, leaving 5 bases unmatched. This CDR3 reads CASSSGTGKNSPLHF. Here the CDR3 DNA reads TGTGCCAGCAGCTCAGGGACAGGGAAAAATTCACCCCTCCACTTT.